A single sample gave rise to the 18 T cell receptor beta chains below, sequenced in a study of human T cells and chemical hapten exposure (dated by TCRdb to the early 2020s). What this sample's time point label stands for: patch test 1, 2 weeks after DPC sensitization. Reading the label with the study, this specimen's treatment or condition is: therapeutic diphenylcyclopropenone sensitization with weekly scalp DPC. Libraries were made using RACE. Sequencing relied on a NextSeq 500. The public reads were run again by TCRdb, first through fastp at Q25 and then through MiXCR, and only productive beta chains were kept. Rows are unified per CDR3 protein, each entry keeping the most common DNA and genes. The sample table lists fewer than 400,000 distinct CDR3 sequences, around 7% of them with a count of one. The ten largest make up around 8.4% of the sample. Sequences were derived from whole blood, sampled in connection with sensitization to the hapten diphenylcyclopropenone (DPC). The receptors shown here come from a woman aged 18-29 years with alopecia areata. Some clones in this sample may be carry-over from other donors' samples.

This chain links TRBV12-3 or TRBV12-4 with TRBJ1-2; D is undetermined. V lost 3 bases and J lost 7, with 12 bases in between. This CDR3 has 13 residues. CDR3 sequence (DNA): TGTGCCAGCAGTTTCCAGGTTTTAGGTGGCTACACCTTC. It encodes CASSFQVLGGYTF.

This clonotype was picked up a small number of times. The chain couples TRBV4-3 to TRBJ2-7; TRBD2 is a possible D gene (6 bases). Germline V gene lookup returns CDR1 LGHNA and CDR2 YSLEER. With 0 bases removed from V and 7 bases from J, the gap between germline ends came to 13 bases. This CDR3 region has 14 residues. The CDR3 region is CASSQDPGRGEQYF. CDR3 in DNA: TGCGCCAGCAGCCAAGATCCCGGACGGGGGGAGCAGTACTTC.

This clonotype was seen a handful of times. J is TRBJ2-2 and V is TRBV27; D unresolved. Trimming stripped 6 bases from V and 5 bases from J, with 13 bases between. Germline lookup yields CDR1 MNHEY and CDR2 SMNVEV (reference sequence). The length of the CDR3 is 14 residues. The CDR3 loop is CASSYTGRTGELFF. In nucleotides, the CDR3 is TGTGCCAGCAGCTACACCGGGCGTACCGGGGAGCTGTTTTTT.

The J gene is TRBJ2-1, the V gene TRBV7-9; 8 nucleotides agree with TRBD2. Per germline, CDR1 SEHNR and CDR2 FQNEAQ (reference sequence). The CDR3 covers 16 residues. Trimming cost V 1 base and J 1 base; bases outside gene matches: 3. In DNA form, the CDR3 reads TGTGCCAGCAGCTTAGTCGGCGGGGGGTCCTACAATGAGCAGTTCTTC. Protein: CASSLVGGGSYNEQFF.

At least ten counts were recorded for this clonotype. The V call is TRBV20-1, the J call TRBJ2-3; TRBD1 is a possible D gene (6 bases). The CDR3 runs 13 residues. Trimming took off 6 bases at V and 6 bases at J, with 16 bases between the two ends. The germline CDR1 and CDR2 sequences are DFQATT and SNEGSKA (reference sequence). The chain's CDR3 is CSAWFGGRDTQYF. As DNA, the CDR3 is TGCAGTGCATGGTTTGGGGGCCGGGATACGCAGTATTTT.

The chain's CDR3 is CASSQDAREGYSGANVLTF. For the CDR3, the DNA is TGCGCCAGCAGCCAAGATGCCAGGGAGGGTTACTCTGGGGCCAACGTCCTGACTTTC. The rearrangement links TRBV4-1 to TRBJ2-6; 7 positions match TRBD2. The CDR3 consists of 19 residues. V lost 0 bases, J lost 0 bases, and 8 bases stayed unmatched. Germline V gives CDR1 MGHRA, CDR2 YSYEKL.

The chain combines TRBV7-2 with TRBJ1-2; D unclear. Between the trimmed V and J ends, which lost 2 bases and 5 bases, there was a span of 18 bases. The CDR3 spans 16 residues. The germline CDR1 and CDR2 sequences are SGHTA and FQGNSA. Here the CDR3 reads CASSLRNLQSPYGYTF. The CDR3 DNA reads as TGTGCCAGCAGCTTACGGAATTTACAGAGTCCATATGGCTACACCTTC.

This clonotype was seen only a few times. V is TRBV10-3 and J is TRBJ2-3, with a tentative D call TRBD2 (5 bases). The V and J ends lost 1 base and 4 bases respectively, with 12 bases between them. Germline V CDR1 and CDR2: ENHRY, SYGVKD. The CDR3 loop spans 15 amino acids. CDR3 loop: CAISEWESVADTQYF. In DNA form, the CDR3 reads TGTGCCATCAGTGAGTGGGAGTCCGTCGCAGATACGCAGTATTTT.

The chain has TRBV11-2 and TRBJ1-4; 8 positions agree with TRBD1. CDR1 SGHAT and CDR2 FQNNGV come from the germline V gene. CDR3 length: 15 amino acids. Trimming removed 5 bases from V and 2 bases from J; junction bases left unmatched: 4. The CDR3 region is CASSPRQGTNEKLFF. For the CDR3, the DNA is TGTGCCAGCAGCCCCCGACAGGGGACTAATGAAAAACTGTTTTTT. The variable domain in full, with the rest retrieved from reference TRBV11-2 and TRBJ1-4, is EAGVAQSPRYKIIEKRQSVAFWCNPISGHATLYWYQQILGQGPKLLIQFQNNGVVDDSQLPKDRFSAERLKGVDSTLKIQPAKLEDSAVYLCASSPRQGTNEKLFFGSGTQLSVL.

The J gene is TRBJ1-2, the V gene TRBV5-1, with unresolved D. This CDR3 has 14 residues. CDR1 is SGHRS, CDR2 YFSETQ, per germline. V gave up 0 bases and J gave up 2 bases, with 8 bases separating them. The CDR3 region is CASSLGLRNYGYTF. In DNA form, the CDR3 reads TGCGCCAGCAGCTTGGGACTGCGAAACTATGGCTACACCTTC.

This clonotype was observed many times. V gene TRBV6-2 or TRBV6-3 combines with J gene TRBJ2-7, with D hard to call. The CDR3 consists of 16 residues. CDR1 is MNHEY, CDR2 SVGEGT, per germline. The V end was cut by 9 bases, the J end by 1 base, with 22 bases between. CDR3 nucleotides: TGTGCCAGTACAGCGTTCTCCGCCGCGTTATCCTACGAGCAGTACTTC. It is translated as CASTAFSAALSYEQYF.

This chain's CDR3 is CASSPRGTENIQYF. The CDR3 DNA follows: TGTGCCAGCAGCCCCCGAGGGACGGAAAACATTCAGTACTTC. This chain links TRBV5-6 with TRBJ2-4; perhaps D is TRBD1 or TRBD2 (5 bases each). CDR3 length equals 14 residues. V was trimmed by 4 bases and J by 5 bases, leaving 13 bases between them. Germline-derived CDR1 and CDR2 are SGHDT and YYEEEE.

This clonotype was seen repeatedly, ten times or more. The CDR3 nucleotides read TGTGCCAGCAGACAACCGGGACAGGGAAGCGAGCAGTACTTC. Its translation: CASRQPGQGSEQYF. The chain employs TRBV6-5 and TRBJ2-7, with TRBD1 matching 9 bases. The CDR3 is 14 residues long. The junction had 9 bases not matched to a gene; V was cut back by 6 bases and J by 6 bases. CDR1 is MNHEY, CDR2 SVGAGI, per germline.

This clonotype was counted a few times. The V call is TRBV7-6, the J call TRBJ2-3, with D tentatively TRBD2 (6 bases). The CDR3 totals 13 residues. The V and J ends lost 5 bases and 6 bases respectively, with 12 bases between them. Per the germline V gene, CDR1 is SGHVS and CDR2 is FNYEAQ. As DNA, the CDR3 is TGTGCCAGCAGCAGACTAGTCGCCGATACGCAGTATTTT. It is translated as CASSRLVADTQYF.

The CDR3 is CASSYSAGHTEAFF. In DNA form, the CDR3 reads TGTGCCAGCAGTTACTCTGCAGGGCATACTGAAGCTTTCTTT. This chain uses TRBV6-2 or TRBV6-3 with TRBJ1-1; a weak D match, TRBD1 (5 bases). V lost 0 bases and J 5 bases, leaving 10 bases between the germline ends. The germline V gene has CDR1 MNHEY and CDR2 SVGEGT. This CDR3 has 14 residues.

The CDR3 DNA reads as TGTGCCAGCAGCCGGGAAAAGACGCTGACTAATGAAAAACTGTTTTTT. Translation gives CASSREKTLTNEKLFF. The gene calls are TRBV4-2 and TRBJ1-4; the D is unclear. Germline V gene data show CDR1 as LGHNA and CDR2 as YNFKEQ. The CDR3 spans 16 residues. V was shortened by 4 bases and J by 2 bases, with 14 bases between the two germline ends.

This clonotype was counted many times. The chain recombines TRBV20-1 with TRBJ2-5, with TRBD2 matching 8 bases. This CDR3 is built from 13 residues. V gave up 3 bases and J gave up 5 bases; unmatched junction bases: 5. CDR1 DFQATT and CDR2 SNEGSKA come from the germline V gene (reference sequence). CDR3 coding DNA: TGCAGTGCTAGCGGGGGGGTCGTGGAGACCCAGTACTTC. Protein: CSASGGVVETQYF.

The chain couples TRBV11-1 to TRBJ2-7; perhaps TRBD1 as D (6 bases). The CDR3 is 15 residues long. V lost 4 bases and J lost 2, with 15 bases in between. CDR1 is SGHAT and CDR2 is FQDESV in the germline V gene (reference sequence). Written as DNA, the CDR3 is TGTGCCAGCAGCTCCACAGGGTTACGGACCTACGAGCAGTACTTC. Translating it yields CASSSTGLRTYEQYF.